This T cell receptor beta chain was captured in a study of early stage breast cancer tumors. Comment on this clone: Its antigen is still unknown.

Trimming removed 5 bases from V and 3 bases from J, with 5 bases in between. Looked up from germline, CDR1 is MGHDK and CDR2 is SYGVNS. CDR3 length: 11 residues. General study findings and limits: Tumor and normal breast were distinguished via blood comparison in most of the 16 patients.

Clones were sequenced by immunoSEQ multiplex PCR, and TCRdb holds only the in-frame ones, with some missing. The table shows 60,000 to 75,000 clones, with around 80% occurring only once. The receptor was derived from a person aged 35-50 years with breast cancer. The chain employs TRBV25-1 and TRBJ2-7, with D possibly matching TRBD1 (5 bases). The sequenced sample was blood. In nucleotides, the CDR3 is TGTGCCAGCAGTAGGGGCTACGAGCAGTACTTC. The encoded protein is CASSRGYEQYF.